The rows below give T cell receptor beta chains drawn from one sample of a study of T-cell memory formation after mild COVID-19. TCRdb reanalysed the 5' RACE reads using MiXCR and keeps one entry per CDR3 protein. The table includes 190,000 or so distinct CDR3 sequences, 8% to 11% detected once. Sequencing was carried out using PBMCs or a T cell subset sorted from them (not recorded which). All receptors derive from a man aged 18 to 30 who had mild COVID-19 (a few samples of this study predate the infection). Cell type and time point are not known. CDR3s include the opening cysteine and the closing phenylalanine or tryptophan. Each record gives: CDR3 protein, J gene, V gene.

CDR3aa: CASSLESGEVYGYTF; j_gene: TRBJ1-2; v_gene: TRBV7-2
CDR3aa: CASSGGGVTTEAFF; j_gene: TRBJ1-1; v_gene: TRBV9
CDR3aa: CASSSVGRGDIAEKLFF; j_gene: TRBJ1-4; v_gene: TRBV7-2
CDR3aa: CASSQVGGDEKLFF; j_gene: TRBJ1-4; v_gene: TRBV4-3
CDR3aa: CASSLVASGITDTQYF; j_gene: TRBJ2-3; v_gene: TRBV5-1
CDR3aa: CASRPGLGYNEQFF; j_gene: TRBJ2-1; v_gene: TRBV6-5
CDR3aa: CSAALAGGPDTQYF; j_gene: TRBJ2-3; v_gene: TRBV20-1
CDR3aa: CASSPGTENEKLFF; j_gene: TRBJ1-4; v_gene: TRBV18
CDR3aa: CASRGQGAPAEAFF; j_gene: TRBJ1-1; v_gene: TRBV6-5
CDR3aa: CASSQYAREGEAFF; j_gene: TRBJ1-1; v_gene: TRBV6-5
CDR3aa: CASGRGAWGNYGYTF; j_gene: TRBJ1-2; v_gene: TRBV10-2
CDR3aa: CASRRTATDTQYF; j_gene: TRBJ2-3; v_gene: TRBV12-3/TRBV12-4
CDR3aa: CSASRTGVFSEAFF; j_gene: TRBJ1-1; v_gene: TRBV20-1
CDR3aa: CASSSSRTARSYEQYF; j_gene: TRBJ2-7; v_gene: TRBV7-3
CDR3aa: CASSPVQGRGTDTQYF; j_gene: TRBJ2-3; v_gene: TRBV12-3/TRBV12-4
CDR3aa: CASSGETDEQFF; j_gene: TRBJ1-4; v_gene: TRBV7-9
CDR3aa: CASSPMGQSYEQYF; j_gene: TRBJ2-7; v_gene: TRBV9
CDR3aa: CASSQDGGNTGELFF; j_gene: TRBJ2-2; v_gene: TRBV3-1
CDR3aa: CASSYSRQAQETQYF; j_gene: TRBJ2-5; v_gene: TRBV6-6
CDR3aa: CASSIRPTSGGAVDTQYF; j_gene: TRBJ2-3; v_gene: TRBV11-2
CDR3aa: CASSSRTGGNTEAFF; j_gene: TRBJ1-1; v_gene: TRBV11-2
CDR3aa: CSASDSQRPNYGYTF; j_gene: TRBJ1-2; v_gene: TRBV20-1
CDR3aa: CASSALGAGNQPQHF; j_gene: TRBJ1-5; v_gene: TRBV6-2/TRBV6-3
CDR3aa: CASSVGQGTNEKLFF; j_gene: TRBJ1-4; v_gene: TRBV9
CDR3aa: CASSRGVVRTEAFF; j_gene: TRBJ1-1; v_gene: TRBV7-6
CDR3aa: CASSPRRTSGGSYNEQFF; j_gene: TRBJ2-1; v_gene: TRBV27
CDR3aa: CASSYGQPFLFF; j_gene: TRBJ2-2; v_gene: TRBV7-6
CDR3aa: CASSESDWGQPQHF; j_gene: TRBJ1-5; v_gene: TRBV10-2
CDR3aa: CASSQSVGLNGETQYF; j_gene: TRBJ2-5; v_gene: TRBV4-2
CDR3aa: CAKTSGGISYNEQFF; j_gene: TRBJ2-1; v_gene: TRBV6-2/TRBV6-3
CDR3aa: CASSLVGGGYSNQPQHF; j_gene: TRBJ1-5; v_gene: TRBV7-2
CDR3aa: CASSSGDLRRSYGYTF; j_gene: TRBJ1-2; v_gene: TRBV6-5
CDR3aa: CASSPFSLSYNEQFF; j_gene: TRBJ2-1; v_gene: TRBV7-9
CDR3aa: CASRLRDIGTEAFF; j_gene: TRBJ1-1; v_gene: TRBV6-5
CDR3aa: CASSPLGTPRETQYF; j_gene: TRBJ2-5; v_gene: TRBV18
CDR3aa: CAAERRGSETQYF; j_gene: TRBJ2-5; v_gene: TRBV6-1
CDR3aa: CASSPQRGGGNEQFF; j_gene: TRBJ2-1; v_gene: TRBV18
CDR3aa: CASSNPGKRGYTF; j_gene: TRBJ1-2; v_gene: TRBV4-2
CDR3aa: CASSRLGQGAYEQYF; j_gene: TRBJ2-7; v_gene: TRBV6-2/TRBV6-3
CDR3aa: CASRPTGGNTIYF; j_gene: TRBJ1-3; v_gene: TRBV12-3/TRBV12-4
CDR3aa: CASSLAGAEAYNEQFF; j_gene: TRBJ2-1; v_gene: TRBV7-2
CDR3aa: CASSLVLAGVETQYF; j_gene: TRBJ2-5; v_gene: TRBV12-3/TRBV12-4
CDR3aa: CASSTPGRGPDTQYF; j_gene: TRBJ2-3; v_gene: TRBV6-2/TRBV6-3
CDR3aa: CASSFGSEETQYF; j_gene: TRBJ2-5; v_gene: TRBV5-1
CDR3aa: CASSQEETQYF; j_gene: TRBJ2-5; v_gene: TRBV4-1
CDR3aa: CASSDSSYNEQFF; j_gene: TRBJ2-1; v_gene: TRBV6-4
CDR3aa: CASSGGGRTSYEQYF; j_gene: TRBJ2-7; v_gene: TRBV7-2
CDR3aa: CAINPLGLARNTDTQYF; j_gene: TRBJ2-3; v_gene: TRBV10-3
CDR3aa: CASTQYEGNSPLHF; j_gene: TRBJ1-6; v_gene: TRBV5-1
CDR3aa: CATSSTRGADTQYF; j_gene: TRBJ2-3; v_gene: TRBV24-1
CDR3aa: CSALRFGEATEAFF; j_gene: TRBJ1-1; v_gene: TRBV29-1
CDR3aa: CASRQGGTYGYTF; j_gene: TRBJ1-2; v_gene: TRBV6-5
CDR3aa: CSARRGNTDTQYF; j_gene: TRBJ2-3; v_gene: TRBV20-1
CDR3aa: CSARVAAGLLETQYF; j_gene: TRBJ2-5; v_gene: TRBV20-1
CDR3aa: CAWSVQTGNYGYTF; j_gene: TRBJ1-2; v_gene: TRBV30
CDR3aa: CASSSISGGRNIQYF; j_gene: TRBJ2-4; v_gene: TRBV5-1
CDR3aa: CASSLGVSGQPQHF; j_gene: TRBJ1-5; v_gene: TRBV7-2